This T cell receptor beta chain was sequenced in a study of T cell repertoires in cytomegalovirus infection. Across the study: As its CMV epitopes, the study selected recently identified HLA-C-restricted and well-studied HLA-B-restricted targets. CMV infection together with matching HLA type was indicated by public TCR beta signatures. Study-level points and caveats: There were HLA-C-restricted CMV-specific TCR beta clonotypes dominating the ex vivo response.

This clonotype was observed a handful of times. Antigen specificity is unknown. Via MiXCR, TCRdb re-called the reads, giving one row per CDR3 protein. The table lists roughly 500,000 distinct CDR3 sequences, about 33% of them singletons, with roughly 15% in the top ten. Material: cultured PBMCs, obtained from culture after CMV antigen stimulation. The TCR comes from a human donor in good health (CMV status not recorded). Some clones in this sample may be carry-over from other donors' samples.

This CDR3 is CASSERSGWGEAFF. The CDR3 DNA sequence: TGTGCCAGCAGTGAAAGGTCCGGGTGGGGTGAAGCTTTCTTT. The genes are TRBV6-1 and TRBJ1-1; D is ambiguous. The CDR3 has 14 amino acids. Germline V gene data show CDR1 as MNHNS and CDR2 as SASEGT. Trimming took off 2 bases at V and 7 bases at J, with 14 bases between the two ends.